Presented here are 21 T cell receptor beta chains from one specimen sequenced in a study of cytomegalovirus exposure and HLA in healthy donors (dated by TCRdb to about 2017). Libraries came from the immunoSEQ multiplex PCR assay. For the multiplex PCR, a mixture combining 60 forward primers for TCR Vbeta segments and 13 reverse primers for TCR Jbeta segments was used. TCRdb carries this immuneACCESS record with in-frame sequences only. Its versions omit some clonotypes, under half of them owing to an unresolved V gene in the studies checked, with the rest unexplained. In all, the sample holds fewer than 250,000 clones, and about 80% of those were seen once. The top ten constitute around 1.9% of the sample. The sequenced sample was PBMCs. The receptors originated from a male donor in good health and CMV-seronegative.

The chain is built from TRBV9 and TRBJ2-5; no firm D call. Germline CDR1 and CDR2: SGDLS and YYNGEE. V dropped 5 bases and J dropped 5 bases, with 10 bases sitting between them. This CDR3 is built from 12 residues. CDR3: CASSAPGETQYF. DNA of the CDR3: TGTGCCAGCAGTGCCCCCGGGGAGACCCAGTACTTC.

Concerning this clone itself: A read error may account for a junction end that differs from germline. The chain couples TRBV5-1 to TRBJ2-2; TRBD1 matches at 7 bases. There are 17 residues in the CDR3. The germline CDR1 and CDR2 sequences are SGHRS and YFSETQ. The CDR3 spells CASNLIQGGRNTGELFF. The CDR3, as DNA: TGCGCCAGCAACTTGATACAAGGGGGCAGGAATACCGGGGAGCTGTTTTTT.

The rearrangement uses TRBV27 and TRBJ1-2, with TRBD1 as a possible D gene (5 bases). CDR1 MNHEY and CDR2 SMNVEV come from the germline V gene (reference sequence). The CDR3 totals 17 residues. V lost 2 bases, J lost 3 bases, and 19 bases lay in between. The CDR3 bases are TGTGCCAGCAGTTTAGGAGTTTGGGGGGGGAAGGACTATGGCTACACCTTC. As protein: CASSLGVWGGKDYGYTF.

The chain carries TRBV5-3 and TRBJ2-1; 10 nucleotides align to TRBD2. TRBV5-3 is annotated as an ORF whose role is uncertain. The J segment lost 2 bases and the V segment lost 7 bases, leaving 6 bases of the junction unmatched. CDR3 length: 15 residues. CDR3 loop: CARLSGRATYNEQFF. CDR3 coding DNA: TGTGCCAGATTAAGCGGGAGGGCTACCTACAATGAGCAGTTCTTC.

The rearrangement links TRBV4-2 to TRBJ2-1; 8 bases are a match to TRBD2. The V gene's germline CDR1 is LGHNA and CDR2 YNFKEQ. V lost 0 bases and J lost 6; bases outside the gene matches: 7. The CDR3 is 16 residues long. CDR3 sequence reads: CASSQDAPGGGNEQFF. The CDR3 region has the DNA TGTGCCAGCAGCCAAGATGCTCCCGGGGGGGGCAATGAGCAGTTCTTC.

The chain uses TRBV30 and TRBJ2-3, with 7 nucleotides matching TRBD1. CDR1 GTSNPN and CDR2 SVGIG come from the germline V gene (reference sequence). The CDR3 is 16 amino acids. The ends lost 0 bases at V and 0 bases at J; junction bases unmatched: 6. CDR3 DNA sequence: TGTGCCTGGAGTGTACTACAGGGGCGAAGCACAGATACGCAGTATTTT. Protein: CAWSVLQGRSTDTQYF.

This chain links TRBV13 with TRBJ2-5, with D tentatively TRBD1 (6 bases). The closer fit of TRBJ2-7 to the DNA end suggests the J call may be wrong. The CDR3 runs to 14 residues. Germline V gene data show CDR1 as PRHDT and CDR2 as FYEKMQ (reference sequence). The CDR3 protein is CASSPPNRDHEQYF. Written as DNA, the CDR3 is TGTGCCAGCAGCCCCCCAAACAGGGACCACGAGCAGTACTTC.

On this clone itself: The same CDR3 can be traced to other DNA sequences in this sample. This chain uses TRBV5-1 with TRBJ1-2; D is possibly TRBD1 (6 bases). Trimming took off 0 bases at V and 4 bases at J, with 10 bases between the two ends. The length of the CDR3 is 14 residues. CDR1 is SGHRS, CDR2 YFSETQ, per germline. The CDR3 DNA sequence: TGCGCCAGCAGCTTGGAACAGGGTGGCTATGGCTACACCTTC. This translates into CASSLEQGGYGYTF.

The chain has TRBV4-3 and TRBJ2-3; 8 bases line up with TRBD2. The trim removed 0 bases at V and 5 bases at J, leaving 7 bases unmatched. CDR1 and CDR2 (germline): LGHNA, YSLEER. This CDR3 spans 16 amino acids. CDR3 sequence reads: CASSQEERGRRDTQYF. The DNA of the CDR3 is TGCGCCAGCAGCCAAGAAGAGCGGGGGAGGAGAGATACGCAGTATTTT.

About this clone: The junction departs from germline at one end; a sequencing error may be responsible. The chain has TRBV7-7 and TRBJ2-1, with D possibly matching TRBD2 (6 bases). CDR1 is SSHAT, CDR2 FNYEAQ, per germline (reference sequence). The CDR3 has 15 amino acids. CDR3 sequence reads: CASSLGSGLHNEQFF. The CDR3 DNA is TGTGCTAGCAGCTTAGGGTCGGGACTTCACAATGAGCAGTTCTTC.

The chain recombines TRBV7-9 with TRBJ1-2; perhaps TRBD1 as D (6 bases). Trimming stripped 2 bases from V and 8 bases from J, with 9 bases between. Germline CDR1 and CDR2: SEHNR and FQNEAQ (reference sequence). This CDR3 is built from 12 residues. Written as DNA, the CDR3 is TGTGCCAGCAGCTTATGGGGGCGCGGCTACACCTTC. Its translation: CASSLWGRGYTF.

This clone turned up a few times. This chain connects TRBV30 to TRBJ2-7; 8 bases align to TRBD1. The CDR3 runs 15 residues. Unmatched junction bases numbered 13, after V lost 3 bases and J lost 6 bases. Germline V gene lookup returns CDR1 GTSNPN and CDR2 SVGIG (reference sequence). The CDR3: CAWSFFGAGGAEQYF. The CDR3 nucleotides read TGTGCCTGGAGCTTTTTCGGTGCAGGGGGCGCCGAGCAGTACTTC.

The chain uses TRBV4-3 and TRBJ2-5, with a tentative D call TRBD2 (6 bases). Trimming shortened V by 1 base and J by 1 base, and 13 bases separated the two germline ends. The CDR3 loop spans 16 amino acids. Per germline, CDR1 LGHNA and CDR2 YSLEER. This chain's CDR3 is CASSQGPGTSQETQYF. The CDR3 coding sequence is TGCGCCAGCAGCCAAGGCCCCGGGACTTCCCAAGAGACCCAGTACTTC.

This clone was counted a few times. The CDR3 DNA is TGTGCCAGCTCAGGCCGGGACAGCCTCTCTGGGGCCAACGTCCTGACTTTC. Translated: CASSGRDSLSGANVLTF. The genes are TRBV18 and TRBJ2-6, with TRBD1 matching over 7 bases. The CDR3 consists of 17 residues. The V gene's germline CDR1 is KGHSH and CDR2 LQKENI. J gave up 0 bases and V 5 bases, and 7 bases lay outside the gene matches.

The genes are TRBV28 and TRBJ2-1; TRBD2 matches 11 bases. The V and J ends lost 5 bases and 4 bases, in that order; junction bases with no gene match: 16. Per the germline V gene, CDR1 is MDHEN and CDR2 is SYDVKM. CDR3 length equals 19 residues. The CDR3 DNA reads TGTGCCAGCAGTCCCGGGACTAGCGGAGGCTACGCACTTTACAATGAGCAGTTCTTC. Translating gives CASSPGTSGGYALYNEQFF.

This clone occurred a few times. V gene TRBV5-4 combines with J gene TRBJ2-1, with 7 positions matching TRBD2. Losses at the gene ends were 0 bases for V and 5 bases for J; bases not matched to a gene: 8. Germline V CDR1 and CDR2: SGHNT, YYREEE (reference sequence). The CDR3 has 16 residues. The CDR3, as DNA: TGTGCCAGCAGCTTGGCTCGGCTAGCGGATCACAATGAGCAGTTCTTC. This sequence encodes CASSLARLADHNEQFF.

This rearrangement joins TRBV15 to TRBJ1-4, with D perhaps TRBD1 (5 bases). Trimming cost V 4 bases and J 0 bases, with 15 bases left between them. The CDR3 contains 17 residues. Per the germline V gene, CDR1 is LNHNV and CDR2 is YYDKDF (reference sequence). DNA of the CDR3: TGTGCCACCAGCACTTTGACAGTTTCCTCAACTAATGAAAAACTGTTTTTT. It specifies CATSTLTVSSTNEKLFF.

The chain is built from TRBV15 and TRBJ2-7; TRBD1 might be the D (6 bases). V shed 5 bases and J shed 2 bases, with 10 bases lying between them. Per germline, CDR1 LNHNV and CDR2 YYDKDF (reference sequence). The length of the CDR3 is 13 residues. The CDR3: CATSLRQAYEQYF. CDR3 nucleotides: TGTGCCACCAGCCTCCGACAGGCCTACGAGCAGTACTTC.

This clone was detected only once. This chain joins TRBV27 and TRBJ1-1, with 9 positions matching TRBD1. The CDR3 has 16 residues. V gave up 5 bases and J gave up 4 bases; unmatched junction bases: 11. Per germline, CDR1 MNHEY and CDR2 SMNVEV (reference sequence). The CDR3 region is CASSPILGQGSTEAFF. DNA for the CDR3: TGTGCCAGCAGTCCAATCCTTGGACAGGGGAGCACTGAAGCTTTCTTT.

This CDR3 is CASSQRGKANEKLFF. The CDR3, as DNA: TGCGCCAGCAGCCAACGAGGGAAAGCTAATGAAAAACTGTTTTTT. The gene calls are TRBV4-3 and TRBJ1-4; no definite D call. The length of the CDR3 is 15 residues. CDR1 LGHNA and CDR2 YSLEER come from the germline V gene. V shed 2 bases and J shed 3 bases, with 10 bases lying between them.

CDR3 loop: CASSSGIAGDQETQYF. The CDR3 coding sequence is TGCGCCAGCAGCTCCGGGATAGCGGGGGACCAAGAGACCCAGTACTTC. V gene TRBV5-1 combines with J gene TRBJ2-5; 9 bases match TRBD2. The CDR3 is made up of 16 amino acids. The germline gives CDR1 SGHRS, CDR2 YFSETQ. V was pared by 3 bases and J by 0 bases, with 6 bases of the junction left unmatched. Variable domain in full (rest from reference TRBV5-1 and TRBJ2-5): KAGVTQTPRYLIKTRGQQVTLSCSPISGHRSVSWYQQTPGQGLQFLFEYFSETQRNKGNFPGRFSGRQFSNSRSEMNVSTLELGDSALYLCASSSGIAGDQETQYFGPGTRLLVL.